The rows below give T cell receptor beta chains drawn from one sample of a study of cytomegalovirus exposure and HLA in healthy donors. Libraries were prepared by immunoSEQ multiplex PCR; TCRdb keeps only in-frame clonotypes and omits some of them. The data show roughly 220,000 clones, about two thirds seen once. The sample taken for sequencing was PBMCs. The receptors here all came from a man aged 35-49 years in good health and CMV-seropositive. CDR3s leave out the opening cysteine and the closing phenylalanine or tryptophan.

>10|TRBV6-6
ASSPMGLSQY
>11|TRBV5-4
ASSFAGEETQY
>15|TRBV10-3
AISESLGAGGLYEQY
>15|TRBV28
ASSTTTWGTGAYEQY
>13|TRBV9
ASSDERRADSPLH
>12|TRBV7-6
ASSLAGEYNEQF
>15|TRBV19
ASSPPGTQRRDTEAF
>14|TRBV6-4
ASSSTFKTGELGYT
>11|TRBV10-3
AINTLTGGEQY
>13|TRBV19
ASSNRGSNTGELF
>13|TRBV4-1
ASSQYREGTGELF
>11|TRBV15
ATSSGSGNTIY
>13|TRBV6-1
ASSGRGAAGNTIY
>13|TRBV5-1
ASSLGWSDSYEQY
>12|TRBV16
ASSPGQIYNEQF
>13|TRBV4-1
ASSHLGTRNTEAF
>13|TRBV27
ASSSWDRWNTEAF
>14|TRBV5-1
ASSLGGQANTGELF
>11|TRBV19
ASSIILANEQF
>16|TRBV7-2
ASSLGGPIWGARNEQF
>12|TRBV7-6
ASSSRQDQETQY
>13|TRBV19
ASTGVGTGTKPQH
>13|TRBV11-3
ASSLFSGVSGEQF
>12|TRBV15
ATSRLDAGETQY
>13|TRBV14
ASSPRDSNSYEQY
>12|TRBV5-1
ASSHGQVPIEAF
>13|TRBV6-5
ASSLGGTQNQPQH
>13|TRBV19
ASSIPQGGDQPQH
>11|TRBV19
ASRQVLTAEAF
>9|TRBV20-1
SAHPRTEAF
>10|TRBV28
ASSSVSYEQY
>10|TRBV10-3
ATGVGGGELF
>12|TRBV29-1
SGRQGTDTGELF
>12|TRBV7-2
ASSSISGAGGYT
>11|TRBV6-4
ASTEGTGSGYT
>15|TRBV7-8
ASSSSGGWRAGGELF
>13|TRBV2
ASSSDRGISYEQY
>13|TRBV11-1
ASSPPPGLEGTQY
>11|TRBV18
ASSTGVDQPQH
>14|TRBV7-3
ASSRSSGGGIGEQF
>10|TRBV28
ASSFQGGVQY
>11|TRBV5-1
ASSAGGYTEAF
>12|TRBV28
ASSSQGATGELF
>9|TRBV7-9
ASSLVGGYT
>13|TRBV15
ATSIGLAVNNEQF